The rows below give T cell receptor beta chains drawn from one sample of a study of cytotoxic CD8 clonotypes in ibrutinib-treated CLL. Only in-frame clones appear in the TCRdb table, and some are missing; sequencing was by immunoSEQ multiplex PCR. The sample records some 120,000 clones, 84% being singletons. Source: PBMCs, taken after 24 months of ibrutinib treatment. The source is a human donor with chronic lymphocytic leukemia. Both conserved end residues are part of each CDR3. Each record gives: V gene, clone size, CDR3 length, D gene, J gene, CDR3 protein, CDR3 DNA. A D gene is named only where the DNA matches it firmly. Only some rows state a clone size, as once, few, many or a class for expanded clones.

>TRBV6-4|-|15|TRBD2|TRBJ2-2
CASSVASGGAGELFF
TGTGCCAGCAGTGTTGCTAGCGGGGGAGCCGGGGAGCTGTTTTTT
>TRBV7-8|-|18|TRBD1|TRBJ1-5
CASSLHPQTGDSNQPQHF
TGTGCCAGCAGCTTACATCCCCAGACAGGGGATAGCAATCAGCCCCAGCATTTT
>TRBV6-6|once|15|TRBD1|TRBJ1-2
CAHRMPGGANYGYTF
TGTGCCCACCGGATGCCAGGGGGAGCTAACTATGGCTACACCTTC
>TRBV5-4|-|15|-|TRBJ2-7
CASRNGVRLEYEQYF
TGTGCCAGCAGAAACGGAGTGCGCCTCGAGTACGAGCAGTACTTC
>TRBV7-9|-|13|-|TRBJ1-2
CASSQQGPYGYTF
TGTGCCAGCAGCCAACAGGGCCCCTATGGCTACACCTTC
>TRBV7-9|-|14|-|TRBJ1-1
CASSFGQYITEAFF
TGTGCCAGCAGCTTCGGGCAGTACATCACTGAAGCTTTCTTT
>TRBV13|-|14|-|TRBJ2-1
CASSLGGTVGEQFF
TGTGCCAGCAGCTTGGGTGGGACGGTGGGTGAGCAGTTCTTC
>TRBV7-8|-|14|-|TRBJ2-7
CASSLSGPTYEQYF
TGTGCCAGCAGCTTATCCGGACCGACCTACGAGCAGTACTTC
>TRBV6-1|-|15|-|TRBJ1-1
CASREGAGEWTEAFF
TGTGCCAGCAGGGAAGGGGCAGGGGAGTGGACTGAAGCTTTCTTT
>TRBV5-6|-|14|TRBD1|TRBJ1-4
CASRQQGWGEKLFF
TGTGCCAGCAGGCAACAGGGGTGGGGTGAAAAACTGTTTTTT
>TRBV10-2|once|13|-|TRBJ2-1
CASSETRVNEQFF
TGCGCCAGCAGTGAGACCCGCGTCAATGAGCAGTTCTTC
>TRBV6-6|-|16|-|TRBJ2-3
CASSYSKDERADTQYF
TGTGCCAGCAGTTACTCGAAAGACGAACGGGCAGATACGCAGTATTTT
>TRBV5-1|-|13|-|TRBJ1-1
CASSLVRETEAFF
TGCGCCAGCAGCTTGGTCCGGGAAACTGAAGCTTTCTTT
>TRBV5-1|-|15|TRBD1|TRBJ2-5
CASSLGQGAGETQYF
TGCGCCAGCAGCTTGGGGCAGGGGGCCGGGGAGACCCAGTACTTC
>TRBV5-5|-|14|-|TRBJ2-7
CASSPTSGSYEQYF
TGTGCCAGCAGCCCCACCAGTGGGTCCTACGAGCAGTACTTC
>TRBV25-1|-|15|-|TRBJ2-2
CASSLPGQNTGELFF
TGTGCCAGCAGTCTACCGGGACAGAACACCGGGGAGCTGTTTTTT
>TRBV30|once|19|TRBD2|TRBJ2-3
CAWSVRSGGPTHGTDTQYF
TGTGCCTGGAGTGTACGTAGCGGGGGACCAACCCATGGCACAGATACGCAGTATTTT
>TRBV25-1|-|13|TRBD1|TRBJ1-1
CASSVGTATEAFF
TGTGCCAGCAGTGTCGGGACAGCCACTGAAGCTTTCTTT
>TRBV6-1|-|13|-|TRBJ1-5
CASGRVGNQPQHF
TGTGCCAGCGGCAGGGTCGGCAATCAGCCCCAGCATTTT
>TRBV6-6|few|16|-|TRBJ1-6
CASSSVQGQGNSPLHF
TGTGCCAGCAGTTCGGTACAAGGTCAGGGAAATTCACCCCTCCACTTT
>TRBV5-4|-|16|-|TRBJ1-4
CASSKWGVSTNEKLFF
TGTGCCAGCAGCAAATGGGGGGTTAGCACTAATGAAAAACTGTTTTTT
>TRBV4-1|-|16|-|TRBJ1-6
CASSQEGGDGNSPLHF
TGCGCCAGCAGCCAAGAGGGGGGAGACGGTAATTCACCCCTCCACTTT
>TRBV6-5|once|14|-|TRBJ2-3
CASSWYASTDTQYF
TGTGCCAGCAGTTGGTACGCCAGCACAGATACGCAGTATTTT
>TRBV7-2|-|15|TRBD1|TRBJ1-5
CASSPRPGGIQPQHF
TGTGCCAGCAGCCCACGGCCAGGGGGCATTCAGCCCCAGCATTTT
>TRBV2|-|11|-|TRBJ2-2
CASRDTGELFF
TGTGCCAGCAGGGACACCGGGGAGCTGTTTTTT
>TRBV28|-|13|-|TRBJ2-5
CASSLLAFETQYF
TGTGCCAGCAGTTTACTAGCTTTTGAGACCCAGTACTTC
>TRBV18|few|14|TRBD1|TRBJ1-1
CASSLGQANTEAFF
TGTGCCAGCTCACTGGGACAGGCAAACACTGAAGCTTTCTTT
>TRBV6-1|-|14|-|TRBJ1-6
CASGRQGKNSPLHF
TGTGCCAGCGGCAGGCAGGGGAAGAATTCACCCCTCCACTTT
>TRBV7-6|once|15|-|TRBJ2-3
CASSLGTLSTDTQYF
TGTGCCAGCAGCCTAGGGACACTAAGCACAGATACGCAGTATTTT
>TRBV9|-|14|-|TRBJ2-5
CASSGGGQSETQYF
TGTGCCAGCAGCGGAGGAGGACAGTCGGAGACCCAGTACTTC
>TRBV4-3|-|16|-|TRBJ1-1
CASSQVPQGRSTEAFF
TGCGCCAGCAGCCAAGTCCCACAGGGACGGAGCACTGAAGCTTTCTTT
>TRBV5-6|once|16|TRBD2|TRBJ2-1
CASRPLAGGHYNEQFF
TGTGCCAGCAGGCCACTAGCGGGGGGGCACTACAATGAGCAGTTCTTC
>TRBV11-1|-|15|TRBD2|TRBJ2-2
CASSRRGAPPGELFF
TGTGCCAGCAGCCGGCGGGGGGCCCCTCCCGGGGAGCTGTTTTTT
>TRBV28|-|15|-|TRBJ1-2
CASSFSGSGGGGYTF
TGTGCCAGCAGTTTCTCGGGCTCGGGGGGTGGCGGCTACACCTTC
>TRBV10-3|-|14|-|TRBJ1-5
CAISEGGEDQPQHF
TGTGCCATCAGTGAGGGGGGGGAGGATCAGCCCCAGCATTTT
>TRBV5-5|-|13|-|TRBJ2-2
CASRPRDTGELFF
TGTGCCAGCAGACCGAGGGACACCGGGGAGCTGTTTTTT
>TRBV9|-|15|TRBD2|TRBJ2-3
CASSAGLAGVDTQYF
TGTGCCAGCAGCGCTGGACTAGCGGGGGTGGATACGCAGTATTTT
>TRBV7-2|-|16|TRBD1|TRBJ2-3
CASRVRTGLSTDTQYF
TGTGCCAGCAGAGTCCGGACAGGCCTTAGCACAGATACGCAGTATTTT
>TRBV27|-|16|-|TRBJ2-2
CASSLFPGRTDGELFF
TGTGCCAGCAGTCTTTTCCCAGGGAGAACAGACGGGGAGCTGTTTTTT
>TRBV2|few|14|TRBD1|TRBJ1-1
CASRGGQMNTEAFF
TGTGCCAGCAGGGGGGGACAGATGAACACTGAAGCTTTCTTT
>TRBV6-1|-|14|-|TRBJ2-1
CASSERGTYNEQFF
TGTGCCAGCAGTGAACGGGGGACATACAATGAGCAGTTCTTC
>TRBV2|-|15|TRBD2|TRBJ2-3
CASSLPSGDADTQYF
TGTGCCAGCAGTCTACCTAGCGGGGACGCCGATACGCAGTATTTT
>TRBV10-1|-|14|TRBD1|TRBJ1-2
CASGNRGACYGYTF
TGCGCCAGCGGCAACAGGGGGGCCTGCTATGGCTACACCTTC
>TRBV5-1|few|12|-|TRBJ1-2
CASSLQGAGYTF
TGCGCCAGCAGCTTGCAGGGCGCTGGCTACACCTTC
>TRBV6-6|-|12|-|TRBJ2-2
CASSPNTGELFF
TGTGCCAGCAGCCCGAACACCGGGGAGCTGTTTTTT
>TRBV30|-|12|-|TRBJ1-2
CAWNWAQGGYTF
TGTGCCTGGAATTGGGCGCAGGGAGGCTACACCTTC
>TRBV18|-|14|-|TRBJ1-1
CASSPSQGNTEAFF
TGTGCCAGCTCACCCTCACAGGGTAACACTGAAGCTTTCTTT
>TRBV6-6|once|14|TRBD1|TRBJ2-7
CASSYGDRINEQYF
TGTGCCAGCAGTTACGGGGACAGGATCAACGAGCAGTACTTC
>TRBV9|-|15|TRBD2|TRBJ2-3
CASSPPSGNTDTQYF
TGTGCCAGCAGCCCTCCTAGCGGGAACACAGATACGCAGTATTTT
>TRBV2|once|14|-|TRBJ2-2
CASSVVGRTGELFF
TGTGCCAGCAGTGTTGTAGGGCGCACCGGGGAGCTGTTTTTT
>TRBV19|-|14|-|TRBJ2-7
CASSTTGLSYEQYF
TGTGCCAGTAGTACCACAGGGCTCTCCTACGAGCAGTACTTC
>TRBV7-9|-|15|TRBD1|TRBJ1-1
CASSLTGTGATEAFF
TGTGCCAGCAGCTTAACCGGGACAGGGGCCACTGAAGCTTTCTTT